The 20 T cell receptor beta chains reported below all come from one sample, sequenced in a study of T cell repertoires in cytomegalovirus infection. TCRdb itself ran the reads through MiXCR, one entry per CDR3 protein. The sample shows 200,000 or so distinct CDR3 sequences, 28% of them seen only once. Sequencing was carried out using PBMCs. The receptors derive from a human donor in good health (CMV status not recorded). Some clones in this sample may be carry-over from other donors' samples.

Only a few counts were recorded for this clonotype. CDR3 in amino acids: CASSASGTGVTEAFF. CDR3 nucleotides: TGTGCCAGCAGTGCGTCCGGGACAGGGGTGACTGAAGCTTTCTTT. This chain joins TRBV12-3 or TRBV12-4 and TRBJ1-1; TRBD1 agrees at 10 bases. There are 15 residues in the CDR3. V shed 5 bases and J 5 bases; nucleotides not matched to a gene: 8.

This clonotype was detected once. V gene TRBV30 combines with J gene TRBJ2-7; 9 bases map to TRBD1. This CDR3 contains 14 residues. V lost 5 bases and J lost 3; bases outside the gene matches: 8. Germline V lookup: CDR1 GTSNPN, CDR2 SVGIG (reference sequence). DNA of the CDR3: TGTGCCTGGGCCGGGACAGGGAAGCTCTACGAGCAGTACTTC. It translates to CAWAGTGKLYEQYF.

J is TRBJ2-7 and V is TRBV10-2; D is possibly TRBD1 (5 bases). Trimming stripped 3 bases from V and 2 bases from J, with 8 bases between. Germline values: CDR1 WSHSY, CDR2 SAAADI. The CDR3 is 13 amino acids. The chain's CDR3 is CASSETGTYEQYF. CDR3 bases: TGCGCCAGCAGTGAAACAGGTACCTACGAGCAGTACTTC.

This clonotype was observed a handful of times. The CDR3 protein is CASSADRESTDTQYF. In nucleotides, the CDR3 is TGTGCCAGTAGTGCGGACAGGGAGAGCACAGATACGCAGTATTTT. The V and J genes are TRBV19 and TRBJ2-3; 8 bases agree with TRBD1. Germline CDR1 LNHDA, CDR2 SQIVND (reference sequence). The CDR3 loop spans 15 amino acids. The junction had 4 bases not matched to a gene; V was cut back by 5 bases and J by 0 bases.

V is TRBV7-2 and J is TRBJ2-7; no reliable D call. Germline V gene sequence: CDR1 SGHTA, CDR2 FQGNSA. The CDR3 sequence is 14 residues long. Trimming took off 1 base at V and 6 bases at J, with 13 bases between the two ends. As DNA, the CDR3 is TGTGCCAGCAGCTTAGGGAGCGCCTGTCTCGAGCAGTACTTC. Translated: CASSLGSACLEQYF.

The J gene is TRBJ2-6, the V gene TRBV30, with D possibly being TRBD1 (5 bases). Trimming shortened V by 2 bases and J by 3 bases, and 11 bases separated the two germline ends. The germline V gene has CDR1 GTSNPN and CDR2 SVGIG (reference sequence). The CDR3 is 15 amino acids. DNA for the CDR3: TGTGCCTGGAGTCAGGGAAACTTTGGGGCCAACGTCCTGACTTTC. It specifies CAWSQGNFGANVLTF.

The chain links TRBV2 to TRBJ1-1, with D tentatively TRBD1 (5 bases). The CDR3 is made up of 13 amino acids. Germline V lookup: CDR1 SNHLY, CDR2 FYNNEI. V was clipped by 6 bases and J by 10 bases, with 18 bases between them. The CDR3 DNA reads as TGTGCCAGCAGCGTCATCCATGGGGGGGGAGCTTTCTTT. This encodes CASSVIHGGGAFF.

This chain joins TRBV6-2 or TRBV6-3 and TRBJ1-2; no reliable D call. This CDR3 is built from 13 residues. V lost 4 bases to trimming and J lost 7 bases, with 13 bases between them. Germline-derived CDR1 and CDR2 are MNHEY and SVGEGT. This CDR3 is CASSSRREFGYTF. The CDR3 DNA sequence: TGTGCCAGCAGTTCCAGGCGAGAGTTTGGCTACACCTTC.

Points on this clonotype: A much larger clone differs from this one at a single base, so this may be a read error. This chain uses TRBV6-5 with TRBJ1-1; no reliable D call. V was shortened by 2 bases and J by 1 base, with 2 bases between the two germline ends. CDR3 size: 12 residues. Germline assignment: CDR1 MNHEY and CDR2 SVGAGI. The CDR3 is CASSYPNTEAFF. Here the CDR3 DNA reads TGTGCCAGCAGTTACCCGAACACTGAAGCTTTCTTT.

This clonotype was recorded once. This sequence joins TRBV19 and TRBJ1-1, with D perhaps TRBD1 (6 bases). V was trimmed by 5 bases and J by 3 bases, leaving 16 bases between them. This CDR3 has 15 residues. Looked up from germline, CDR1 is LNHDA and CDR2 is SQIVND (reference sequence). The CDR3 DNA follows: TGTGCCAGTAGTGAAGGAACAGGGCGATACACTGAAGCTTTCTTT. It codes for CASSEGTGRYTEAFF.

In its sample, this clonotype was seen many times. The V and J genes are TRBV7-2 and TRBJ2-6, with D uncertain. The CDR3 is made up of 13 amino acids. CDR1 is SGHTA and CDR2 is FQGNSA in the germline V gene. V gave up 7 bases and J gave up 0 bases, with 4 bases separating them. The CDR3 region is CASTRSGANVLTF. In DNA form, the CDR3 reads TGTGCCAGCACCCGCTCTGGGGCCAACGTCCTGACTTTC.

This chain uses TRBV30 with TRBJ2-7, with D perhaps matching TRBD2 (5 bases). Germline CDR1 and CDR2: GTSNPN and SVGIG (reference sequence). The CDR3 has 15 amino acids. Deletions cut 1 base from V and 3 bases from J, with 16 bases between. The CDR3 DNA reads TGTGCCTGGAGTGAAGACCTGGAGGCGAGCTACGAGCAGTACTTC. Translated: CAWSEDLEASYEQYF.

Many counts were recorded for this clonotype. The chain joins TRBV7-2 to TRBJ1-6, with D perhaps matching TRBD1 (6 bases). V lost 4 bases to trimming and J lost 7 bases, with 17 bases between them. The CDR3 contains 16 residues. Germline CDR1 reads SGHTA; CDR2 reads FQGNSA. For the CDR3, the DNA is TGTGCCAGCAGCTGGAGCGTCAGGGGAAAGAATTCACCCCTCCACTTT. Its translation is CASSWSVRGKNSPLHF.

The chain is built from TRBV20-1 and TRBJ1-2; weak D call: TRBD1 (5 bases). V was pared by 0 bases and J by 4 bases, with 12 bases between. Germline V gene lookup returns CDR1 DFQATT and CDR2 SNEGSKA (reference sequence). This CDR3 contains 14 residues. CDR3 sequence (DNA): TGCAGTGCTAGAGACGTCGCAGGGCTCTATGGCTACACCTTC. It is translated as CSARDVAGLYGYTF.

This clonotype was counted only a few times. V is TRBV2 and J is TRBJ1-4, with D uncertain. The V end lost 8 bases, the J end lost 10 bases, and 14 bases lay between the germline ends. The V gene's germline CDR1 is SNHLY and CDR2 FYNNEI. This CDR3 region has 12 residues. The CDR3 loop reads CASRTGERKLFF. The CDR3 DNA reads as TGTGCCAGCCGGACGGGAGAACGAAAACTGTTTTTT.

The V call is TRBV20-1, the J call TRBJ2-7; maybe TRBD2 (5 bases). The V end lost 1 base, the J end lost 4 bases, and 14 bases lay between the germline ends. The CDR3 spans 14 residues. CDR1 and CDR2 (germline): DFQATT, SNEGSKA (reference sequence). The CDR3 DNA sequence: TGCAGTGCTAGAGTCAGGCCTTGGGAGTACGAGCAGTACTTC. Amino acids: CSARVRPWEYEQYF.

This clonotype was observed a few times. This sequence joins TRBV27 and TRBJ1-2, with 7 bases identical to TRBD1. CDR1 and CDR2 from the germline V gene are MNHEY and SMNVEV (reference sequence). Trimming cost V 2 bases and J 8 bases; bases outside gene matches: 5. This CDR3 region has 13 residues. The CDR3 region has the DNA TGTGCCAGCAGTTTACAGGGGGGTATGGGCTACACCTTC. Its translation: CASSLQGGMGYTF.

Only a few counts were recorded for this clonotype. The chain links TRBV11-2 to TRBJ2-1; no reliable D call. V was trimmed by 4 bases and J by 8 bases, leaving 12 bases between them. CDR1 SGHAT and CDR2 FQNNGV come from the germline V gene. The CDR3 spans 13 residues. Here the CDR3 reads CASSSRTGDEQFF. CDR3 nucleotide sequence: TGTGCCAGCAGCTCAAGAACTGGGGATGAGCAGTTCTTC.

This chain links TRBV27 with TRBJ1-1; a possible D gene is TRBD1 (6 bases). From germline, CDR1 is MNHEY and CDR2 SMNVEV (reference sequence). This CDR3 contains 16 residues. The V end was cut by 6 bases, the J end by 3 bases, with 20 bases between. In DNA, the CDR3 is TGTGCCAGCAGCCTATACAGGGCGGGTTACGACACTGAAGCTTTCTTT. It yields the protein CASSLYRAGYDTEAFF.

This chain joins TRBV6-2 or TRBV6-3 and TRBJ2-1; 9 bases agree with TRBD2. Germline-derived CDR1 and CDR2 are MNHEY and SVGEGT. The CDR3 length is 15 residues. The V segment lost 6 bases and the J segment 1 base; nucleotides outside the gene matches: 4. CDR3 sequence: CASRASGGSYNEQFF. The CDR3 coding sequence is TGTGCCAGCAGGGCGAGCGGGGGGTCCTACAATGAGCAGTTCTTC.